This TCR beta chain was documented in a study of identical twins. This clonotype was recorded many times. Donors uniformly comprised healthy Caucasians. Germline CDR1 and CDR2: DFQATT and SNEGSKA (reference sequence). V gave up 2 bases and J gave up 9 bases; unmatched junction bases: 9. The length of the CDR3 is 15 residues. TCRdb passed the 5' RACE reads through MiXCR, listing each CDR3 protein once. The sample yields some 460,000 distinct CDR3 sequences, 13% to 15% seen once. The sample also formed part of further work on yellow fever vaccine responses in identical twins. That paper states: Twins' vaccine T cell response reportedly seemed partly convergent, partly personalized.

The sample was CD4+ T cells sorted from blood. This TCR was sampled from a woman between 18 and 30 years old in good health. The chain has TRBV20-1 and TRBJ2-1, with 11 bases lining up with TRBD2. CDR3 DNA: TGCAGTGCTAGACCCTTAGCGGGGGGGACTGGTGAGCAGTTCTTC. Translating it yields CSARPLAGGTGEQFF.